This T cell receptor beta chain was found in a study of cytomegalovirus exposure and HLA in healthy donors. This clone turned up a few times. Its matching antigen is unknown. General study results and limits: Relative to the roughly 640-donor mean, N-insertions were reportedly fewer in an Asian-associated ancestry cluster in a later analysis.

Nobody wrote down the CMV serostatus of this donor. The CDR3 is 16 amino acids. With 5 bases removed from V and 4 bases from J, the gap between germline ends came to 19 bases. Germline-derived CDR1 and CDR2 are SGHAT and FQNNGV. A multiplex PCR was run with 60 Vbeta primers and 13 Jbeta primers. Method: immunoSEQ multiplex PCR; TCRdb's copy keeps in-frame clones and lacks some. This table holds roughly 130,000 clones, 70% to 80% found once. The material sequenced was PBMCs. J is TRBJ2-3 and V is TRBV11-2; D ambiguous. This clonotype was obtained from a human donor in good health. The CDR3 bases are TGTGCCAGCAGCCCATCCAGAACGCGCGGTGCAGATACGCAGTATTTT. Its translation is CASSPSRTRGADTQYF.